One TCR beta chain is described in this entry. Antigen: not known. Primed by a sample-barcoded 5' primer and a J-beta primer mix, a second PCR proceeded for roughly 6 to 12 cycles. Every molecule of cDNA carried a tag from a template-switch adaptor with 12 random nucleotides. TCRdb called the 5' RACE reads again in MiXCR, with one record for every CDR3 protein. Of about 680,000 distinct CDR3 sequences in the sample, more than 40% are singletons; the top ten hold roughly a third. The data were obtained in a study of blood T cells in healthy people across ages. It was 8 to 10 milliliters of peripheral blood that were drawn from each donor. Study-wide findings and caveats: Expanded clonotype changes were possibly confounded by unknown donor CMV status.

CDR3 length equals 16 residues. The germline CDR1 and CDR2 sequences are SNHLY and FYNNEI. Trimming pared 6 bases from V and 1 base from J, leaving 17 bases between. The origin of this receptor is a woman in her fifties or sixties in good health. The sample consisted of blood. The chain recombines TRBV2 with TRBJ2-3, with D possibly being TRBD1 (5 bases). The CDR3 DNA is TGTGCCAGCAGCATCAGGGAAGGAGTCGGCACAGATACGCAGTATTTT. It yields the protein CASSIREGVGTDTQYF.